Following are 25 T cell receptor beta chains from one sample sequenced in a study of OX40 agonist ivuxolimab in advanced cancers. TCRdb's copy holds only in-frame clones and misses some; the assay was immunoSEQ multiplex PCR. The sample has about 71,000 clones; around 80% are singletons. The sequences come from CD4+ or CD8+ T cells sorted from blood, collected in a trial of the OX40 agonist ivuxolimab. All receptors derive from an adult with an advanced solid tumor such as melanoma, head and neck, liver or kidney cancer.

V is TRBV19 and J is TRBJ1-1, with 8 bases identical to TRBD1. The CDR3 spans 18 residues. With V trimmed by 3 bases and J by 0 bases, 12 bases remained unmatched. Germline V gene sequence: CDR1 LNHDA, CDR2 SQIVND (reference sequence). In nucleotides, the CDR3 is TGTGCCAGTAGTATGAAGGTTGGGACAGGCAATCTGAACACTGAAGCTTTCTTT. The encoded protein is CASSMKVGTGNLNTEAFF.

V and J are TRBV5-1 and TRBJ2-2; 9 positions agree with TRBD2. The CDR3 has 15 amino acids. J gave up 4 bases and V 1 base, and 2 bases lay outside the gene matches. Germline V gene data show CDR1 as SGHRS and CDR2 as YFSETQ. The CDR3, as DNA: TGCGCCAGCAGCTTGAGCGGGGGGCGCACCGGGGAGCTGTTTTTT. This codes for CASSLSGGRTGELFF.

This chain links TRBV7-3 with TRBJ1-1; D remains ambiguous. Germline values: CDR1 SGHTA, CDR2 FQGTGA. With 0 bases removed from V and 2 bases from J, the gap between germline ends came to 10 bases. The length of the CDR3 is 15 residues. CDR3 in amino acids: CASSLTSVGNTEAFF. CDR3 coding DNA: TGTGCCAGCAGCTTAACGTCAGTCGGAAACACTGAAGCTTTCTTT.

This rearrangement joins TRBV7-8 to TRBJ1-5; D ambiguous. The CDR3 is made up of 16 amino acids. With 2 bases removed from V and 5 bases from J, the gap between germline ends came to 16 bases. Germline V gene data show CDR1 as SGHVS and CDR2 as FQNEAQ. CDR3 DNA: TGTGCCAGCAGCTTAAGTAGTGTGGGTCGGGATCAGCCCCAGCATTTT. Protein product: CASSLSSVGRDQPQHF.

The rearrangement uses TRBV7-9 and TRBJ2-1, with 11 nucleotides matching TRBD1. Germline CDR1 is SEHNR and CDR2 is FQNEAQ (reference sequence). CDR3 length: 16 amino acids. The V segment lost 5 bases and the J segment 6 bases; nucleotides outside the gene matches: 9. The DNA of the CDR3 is TGTGCCAGCAGCGCCGGAGGGACAGGGGGGTCCAATGAGCAGTTCTTC. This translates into CASSAGGTGGSNEQFF.

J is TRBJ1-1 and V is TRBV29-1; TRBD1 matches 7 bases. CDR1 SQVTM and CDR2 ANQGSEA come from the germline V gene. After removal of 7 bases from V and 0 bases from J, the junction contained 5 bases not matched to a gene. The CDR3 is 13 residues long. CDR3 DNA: TGCAGCGGGGCACAGGGGATGAACACTGAAGCTTTCTTT. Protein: CSGAQGMNTEAFF.

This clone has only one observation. The CDR3 coding sequence is TGTGCCAGCAGCGTCAGGGGAGGACTCTACAATGAGCAGTTCTTC. It is translated as CASSVRGGLYNEQFF. This chain connects TRBV9 to TRBJ2-1, with D possibly called TRBD1 or TRBD2 (6 bases each). The CDR3 spans 15 residues. V was shortened by 2 bases and J by 3 bases, with 12 bases between the two germline ends. Germline CDR1 and CDR2: SGDLS and YYNGEE.

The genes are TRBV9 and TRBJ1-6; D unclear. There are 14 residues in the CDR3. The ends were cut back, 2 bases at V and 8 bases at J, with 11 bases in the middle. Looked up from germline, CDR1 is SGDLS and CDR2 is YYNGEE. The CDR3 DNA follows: TGTGCCAGCAGCGTGTCGAGGCGGGATTCACCCCTCCACTTT. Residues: CASSVSRRDSPLHF.

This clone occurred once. The CDR3 protein is CASSSLTETQYF. CDR3 DNA sequence: TGTGCCAGCAGTTCCTTGACAGAGACCCAGTACTTC. The chain carries TRBV6-5 and TRBJ2-5; D gene uncertain. The CDR3 has 12 residues. The V gene's germline CDR1 is MNHEY and CDR2 SVGAGI. V lost 4 bases, J lost 4 bases, and 7 bases lay in between.

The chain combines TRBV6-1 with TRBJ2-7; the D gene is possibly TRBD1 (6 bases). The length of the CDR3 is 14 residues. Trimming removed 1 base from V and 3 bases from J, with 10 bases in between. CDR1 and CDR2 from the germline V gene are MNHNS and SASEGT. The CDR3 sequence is CASSEEGVSYEQYF. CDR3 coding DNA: TGTGCCAGCAGTGAAGAGGGGGTGAGCTACGAGCAGTACTTC.

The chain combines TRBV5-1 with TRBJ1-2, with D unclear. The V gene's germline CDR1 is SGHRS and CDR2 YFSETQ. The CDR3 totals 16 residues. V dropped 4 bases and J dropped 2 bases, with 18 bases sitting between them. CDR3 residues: CASSPLLTRNNYGYTF. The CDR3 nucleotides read TGCGCCAGCAGCCCCCTCCTGACTCGGAACAACTATGGCTACACCTTC.

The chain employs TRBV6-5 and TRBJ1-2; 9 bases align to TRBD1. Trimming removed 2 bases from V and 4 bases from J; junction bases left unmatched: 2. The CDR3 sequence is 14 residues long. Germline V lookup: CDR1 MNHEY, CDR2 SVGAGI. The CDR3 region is CASSYGDRAYGYTF. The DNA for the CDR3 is TGTGCCAGCAGTTACGGGGACAGGGCCTATGGCTACACCTTC.

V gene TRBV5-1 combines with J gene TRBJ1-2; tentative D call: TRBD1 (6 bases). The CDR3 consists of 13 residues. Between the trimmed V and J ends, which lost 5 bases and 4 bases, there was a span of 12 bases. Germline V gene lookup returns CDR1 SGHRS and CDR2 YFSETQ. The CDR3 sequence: CASRRQESYGYTF. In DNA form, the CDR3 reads TGCGCCAGCAGACGACAGGAGTCCTATGGCTACACCTTC.

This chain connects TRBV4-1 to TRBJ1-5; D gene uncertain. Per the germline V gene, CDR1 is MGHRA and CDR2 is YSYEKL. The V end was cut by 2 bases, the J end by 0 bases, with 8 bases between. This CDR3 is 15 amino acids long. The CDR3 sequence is CASSQTDYSNQPQHF. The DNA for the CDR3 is TGCGCCAGCAGCCAAACAGATTATAGCAATCAGCCCCAGCATTTT.

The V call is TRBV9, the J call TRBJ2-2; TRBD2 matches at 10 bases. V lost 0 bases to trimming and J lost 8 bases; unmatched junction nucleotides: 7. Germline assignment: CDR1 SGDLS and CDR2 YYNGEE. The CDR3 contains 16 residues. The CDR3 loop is CASSVGLAGEEGELFF. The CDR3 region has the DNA TGTGCCAGCAGCGTAGGGCTAGCGGGAGAGGAAGGGGAGCTGTTTTTT.

The DNA for the CDR3 is TGTGCCAGCAGCTCGAACTTTGGAGGGGGGGAAAAACTGTTTTTT. Translated, it gives CASSSNFGGGEKLFF. The chain carries TRBV11-2 and TRBJ1-4, with a tentative D call TRBD1 (6 bases). The length of the CDR3 is 15 residues. Trimming removed 4 bases from V and 8 bases from J, with 17 bases in between. Germline V gene sequence: CDR1 SGHAT, CDR2 FQNNGV.

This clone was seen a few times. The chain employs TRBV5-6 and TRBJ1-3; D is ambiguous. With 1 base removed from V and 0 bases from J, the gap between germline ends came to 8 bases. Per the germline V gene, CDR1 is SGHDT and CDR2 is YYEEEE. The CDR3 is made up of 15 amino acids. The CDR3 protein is CASSLFGGSGNTIYF. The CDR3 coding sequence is TGTGCCAGCAGCTTGTTCGGCGGCTCTGGAAACACCATATATTTT.

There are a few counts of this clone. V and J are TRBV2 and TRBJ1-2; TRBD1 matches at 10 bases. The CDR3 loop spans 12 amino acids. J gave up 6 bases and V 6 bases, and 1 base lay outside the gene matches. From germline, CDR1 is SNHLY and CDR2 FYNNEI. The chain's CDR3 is CASRGTGDGYTF. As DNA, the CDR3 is TGTGCCAGCAGGGGGACAGGGGATGGCTACACCTTC.

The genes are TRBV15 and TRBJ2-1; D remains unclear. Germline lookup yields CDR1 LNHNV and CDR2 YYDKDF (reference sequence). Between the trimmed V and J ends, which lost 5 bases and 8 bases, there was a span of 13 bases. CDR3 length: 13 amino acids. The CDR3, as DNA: TGTGCCACCAGCTTCGGGCCGCAGGATGAGCAGTTCTTC. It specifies CATSFGPQDEQFF.

For the CDR3, the DNA is TGTGCCAGCAAGGGGGGCGACTATGGCTACACCTTC. Its translation is CASKGGDYGYTF. The chain employs TRBV6-6 and TRBJ1-2; TRBD1 might be the D (6 bases). V dropped 7 bases and J dropped 3 bases, with 9 bases sitting between them. This CDR3 region has 12 residues. Germline V gene data show CDR1 as MNHNY and CDR2 as SVGAGI (reference sequence).

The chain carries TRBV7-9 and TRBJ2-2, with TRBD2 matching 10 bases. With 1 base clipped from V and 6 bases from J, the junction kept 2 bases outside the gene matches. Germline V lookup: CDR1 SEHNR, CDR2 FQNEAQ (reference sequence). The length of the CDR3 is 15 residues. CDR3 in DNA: TGTGCCAGCAGCTTAGTCCTAGCGGGGGCCGGGGAGCTGTTTTTT. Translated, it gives CASSLVLAGAGELFF.

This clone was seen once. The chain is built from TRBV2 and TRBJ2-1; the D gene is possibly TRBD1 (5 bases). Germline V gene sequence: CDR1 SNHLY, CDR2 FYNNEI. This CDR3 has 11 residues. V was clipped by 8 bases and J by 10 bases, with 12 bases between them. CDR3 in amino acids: CASLYAGEQFF. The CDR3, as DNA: TGTGCCAGCCTTTATGCAGGGGAGCAGTTCTTC.

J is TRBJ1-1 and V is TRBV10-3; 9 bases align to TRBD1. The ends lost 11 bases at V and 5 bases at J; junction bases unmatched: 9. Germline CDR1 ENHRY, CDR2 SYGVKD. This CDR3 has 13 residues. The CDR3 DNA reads TGTGCCTCTACAGGGGGCGCGGAGACTGAAGCTTTCTTT. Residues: CASTGGAETEAFF.

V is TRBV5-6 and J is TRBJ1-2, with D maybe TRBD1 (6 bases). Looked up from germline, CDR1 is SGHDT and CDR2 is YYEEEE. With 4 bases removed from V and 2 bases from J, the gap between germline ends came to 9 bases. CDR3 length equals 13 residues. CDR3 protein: CASSPDRNYGYTF. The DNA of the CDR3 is TGTGCCAGCAGCCCCGACAGGAACTATGGCTACACCTTC.

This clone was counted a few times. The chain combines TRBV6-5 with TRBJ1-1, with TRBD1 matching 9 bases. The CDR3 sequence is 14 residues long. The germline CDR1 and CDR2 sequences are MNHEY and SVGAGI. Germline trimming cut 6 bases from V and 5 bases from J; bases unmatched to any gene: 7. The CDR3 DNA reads TGTGCCAGCAGGAGAACAGGGGGCGGAACTGAAGCTTTCTTT. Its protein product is CASRRTGGGTEAFF.